These 10 T cell receptor beta chains share one sample of origin, sequenced in a study of Ad26.COV2.S vaccination and SARS-CoV-2 variants. The protocol was immunoSEQ multiplex PCR, while the TCRdb copy is restricted to in-frame clones and leaves out a portion. The table has about 480,000 clones, roughly 89% seen once; the top ten hold roughly 13%. Treatment specified: about 20 received Ad26.COV2.S at low or high dose, single or two shots; five or six received placebo; per-sample allocation not given. On day 63 after the first injection, vaccine and placebo recipients gave samples. Material: peripheral blood, obtained in a trial of Ad26.COV2.S vaccine versus placebo. These receptors all come from a person between 18 and 65 years old who received the Ad26.COV2.S COVID-19 vaccine or a placebo.

The V and J genes are TRBV28 and TRBJ2-7; a weak D match, TRBD2 (5 bases). The ends were cut back, 6 bases at V and 4 bases at J, with 10 bases in the middle. This CDR3 is built from 12 residues. From germline, CDR1 is MDHEN and CDR2 SYDVKM. CDR3 protein: CASSPGRYEQYF. CDR3 DNA sequence: TGTGCCAGCAGCCCGGGAAGATACGAGCAGTACTTC. The full variable domain, its missing parts supplied by reference TRBV28 and TRBJ2-7, is DVKVTQSSRYLVKRTGEKVFLECVQDMDHENMFWYRQDPGLGLRLIYFSYDVKMKEKGDIPEGYSVSREKKERFSLILESASTNQTSMYLCASSPGRYEQYFGPGTRLTVT.

The chain has TRBV2 and TRBJ2-7; 7 bases align to TRBD1. This CDR3 is 14 amino acids long. Germline V lookup: CDR1 SNHLY, CDR2 FYNNEI. V was pared by 6 bases and J by 2 bases, with 7 bases of the junction left unmatched. The DNA for the CDR3 is TGTGCCAGCAGGTTGACAGGGAGAACCTACGAGCAGTACTTC. Encoded protein: CASRLTGRTYEQYF.

The V and J genes are TRBV25-1 and TRBJ2-7, with D possibly being TRBD1 (6 bases). CDR1 and CDR2 from the germline V gene are MGHDK and SYGVNS. This CDR3 spans 14 amino acids. Trimming removed 7 bases at V and 3 bases at J, with 16 bases between. Here the CDR3 reads CASTRQDDVYEQYF. CDR3 in DNA: TGTGCCAGCACCCGACAGGACGACGTCTACGAGCAGTACTTC.

This clone occurred once. The V gene is TRBV20-1, the J gene TRBJ2-7; no firm D call. The germline V gene has CDR1 DFQATT and CDR2 SNEGSKA (reference sequence). V shed 3 bases and J shed 6 bases, with 9 bases lying between them. CDR3 length: 11 amino acids. Written as DNA, the CDR3 is TGCAGTGCTAGGATAGCAGGCGAGCAGTACTTC. This sequence encodes CSARIAGEQYF.

In this sample, this clone turned up once. The chain links TRBV28 to TRBJ2-6; D may correspond to TRBD1 or TRBD2 (5 bases each). The CDR3 loop spans 17 amino acids. The V and J ends lost 7 bases and 0 bases respectively, with 16 bases between them. Germline lookup yields CDR1 MDHEN and CDR2 SYDVKM. The DNA for the CDR3 is TGTGCCAGCATGGTAGGGACGCCCAGCTCTGGGGCCAACGTCCTGACTTTC. Encoded protein: CASMVGTPSSGANVLTF.

The V and J genes are TRBV5-4 and TRBJ2-7, with TRBD2 matching over 7 bases. Germline V gives CDR1 SGHNT, CDR2 YYREEE (reference sequence). CDR3 length equals 14 residues. V gave up 5 bases and J gave up 3 bases; unmatched junction bases: 8. The CDR3 bases are TGTGCCAGCAGTCGGCTAGCGGCAGTCTACGAGCAGTACTTC. It yields the protein CASSRLAAVYEQYF.

The chain joins TRBV5-4 to TRBJ2-1; possible D gene TRBD1, 6 bases. Germline lookup yields CDR1 SGHNT and CDR2 YYREEE (reference sequence). Between the trimmed V and J ends, which lost 0 bases and 5 bases, there was a span of 12 bases. The CDR3 totals 15 residues. The CDR3 nucleotides are TGTGCCAGCAGCTTGGTACCAGGGGTTGACAATGAGCAGTTCTTC. Its protein is CASSLVPGVDNEQFF.

This clone was seen just once. The rearrangement uses TRBV6-5 and TRBJ2-2, with TRBD1 identical over 11 bases. The CDR3 loop spans 15 amino acids. The germline V gene encodes CDR1 MNHEY and CDR2 SVGAGI. J lost 4 bases, V lost 6 bases, and 4 bases had no gene match. In nucleotides, the CDR3 is TGTGCCAGCAGCCTCGGACAGGGGGCCACCGGGGAGCTGTTTTTT. It is translated as CASSLGQGATGELFF.

This clone was observed a few times. Distinct nucleotide sequences in the sample also encode this CDR3. This chain connects TRBV4-1 to TRBJ2-5; D is possibly TRBD2 (6 bases). With 0 bases removed from V and 1 base from J, the gap between germline ends came to 9 bases. Germline CDR1 reads MGHRA; CDR2 reads YSYEKL. The CDR3 spans 15 residues. The CDR3 is CASSQDPGVQETQYF. CDR3 DNA: TGCGCCAGCAGCCAAGATCCGGGGGTCCAAGAGACCCAGTACTTC.

The CDR3 is CASSDRGDPNTEAFF. As DNA, the CDR3 is TGTGCCAGCAGTGATCGGGGGGACCCAAACACTGAAGCTTTCTTT. V gene TRBV2 combines with J gene TRBJ1-1, with D possibly TRBD1 on 5 matching bases. The length of the CDR3 is 15 residues. Germline loops: CDR1 SNHLY, CDR2 FYNNEI. The ends were cut back, 3 bases at V and 2 bases at J, with 13 bases in the middle.